This entry lists 29 T cell receptor beta chains sequenced from one sample in a study of post-analysis software for immune sequencing data. Overall study findings and caveats: TRBV segments more frequent in patients than in controls numbered a few and included TRBV5-6, TRBV5-1 and TRBV20-1.

The antigens for these receptors are not known. TCR beta libraries were prepared from cDNA with unique molecular identifiers. TCRdb analysed the PCR reads with MiXCR anew, one entry per CDR3 protein. The sample consists of about 620,000 distinct CDR3 sequences, roughly 46% of them appearing once. The sample consisted of blood. The receptors here all came from a girl aged 5 to 17 with multiple sclerosis.

The rearrangement links TRBV12-3 or TRBV12-4 to TRBJ1-2; TRBD1 matches at 8 bases. This CDR3 spans 17 amino acids. The V and J ends lost 2 bases and 4 bases, in that order; junction bases with no gene match: 12. CDR3 in amino acids: CASSLSFGTGKGYGYTF. The CDR3 DNA follows: TGTGCCAGCAGTTTAAGTTTCGGGACAGGAAAGGGCTATGGCTACACCTTC.

The chain recombines TRBV9 with TRBJ2-7; D unresolved. Matching the DNA end better, TRBJ2-5 makes the J call doubtful. The CDR3 consists of 13 residues. Looked up from germline, CDR1 is SGDLS and CDR2 is YYNGEE. Here the CDR3 reads CASSVGAEETQYF. CDR3 nucleotides: TGTGCCAGCAGCGTAGGGGCCGAGGAGACCCAGTACTTC.

This chain connects TRBV5-1 to TRBJ2-7; 8 nucleotides match TRBD1. J was trimmed by 3 bases and V by 1 base; bases with no gene match: 6. CDR1 is SGHRS, CDR2 YFSETQ, per germline. CDR3 length: 15 amino acids. The CDR3 sequence is CASSLSLGQGYEQYF. The CDR3 region has the DNA TGCGCCAGCAGCTTGTCCCTTGGACAGGGCTACGAGCAGTACTTC.

In its sample, this clonotype was seen once. The chain uses TRBV5-1 and TRBJ1-1; TRBD1 might be the D (6 bases). Deletions cut 3 bases from V and 5 bases from J, with 14 bases between. The CDR3 covers 14 residues. Germline CDR1 and CDR2: SGHRS and YFSETQ. CDR3 in amino acids: CASSSHRDRTEAFF. DNA for the CDR3: TGCGCCAGCAGCTCCCACAGGGACCGAACTGAAGCTTTCTTT.

V and J are TRBV5-1 and TRBJ2-3; 8 bases line up with TRBD1. The length of the CDR3 is 16 residues. Per germline, CDR1 SGHRS and CDR2 YFSETQ. The ends lost 0 bases at V and 2 bases at J; junction bases unmatched: 5. The CDR3 region is CASSLGTGIFTDTQYF. The CDR3, as DNA: TGCGCCAGCAGCTTGGGGACAGGGATTTTCACAGATACGCAGTATTTT. The full variable domain, in which reference TRBV5-1 and TRBJ2-3 provide the parts outside the CDR3, is KAGVTQTPRYLIKTRGQQVTLSCSPISGHRSVSWYQQTPGQGLQFLFEYFSETQRNKGNFPGRFSGRQFSNSRSEMNVSTLELGDSALYLCASSLGTGIFTDTQYFGPGTRLTVL.

Note on this clonotype: One end of the junction varies from germline; a read error may be responsible. This chain's CDR3 is CVSSLDWGAGRAFF. The CDR3 nucleotides are TGCGTCAGCAGCTTGGACTGGGGTGCCGGGAGAGCTTTCTTT. V and J are TRBV5-1 and TRBJ1-1; D remains ambiguous. Per the germline V gene, CDR1 is SGHRS and CDR2 is YFSETQ. This CDR3 spans 14 amino acids.

The rearrangement joins TRBV4-1 to TRBJ2-1; D gene unclear. This CDR3 spans 14 amino acids. V lost 1 base and J 7 bases, leaving 11 bases between the germline ends. CDR1 is MGHRA, CDR2 YSYEKL, per germline. The CDR3 region is CASSQGLRSNEQFF. In nucleotides, the CDR3 is TGCGCCAGCAGCCAAGGCCTGAGGTCGAATGAGCAGTTCTTC.

The chain is built from TRBV12-3 or TRBV12-4 and TRBJ1-2, with D maybe TRBD1 (5 bases). There are 13 residues in the CDR3. Trimming cost V 5 bases and J 7 bases, with 14 bases left between them. The CDR3 here is CASSAPGGSGYTF. For the CDR3, the DNA is TGTGCCAGCAGTGCCCCGGGGGGGAGTGGCTACACCTTC.

The gene calls are TRBV10-2 and TRBJ2-7; no firm D call. Germline lookup yields CDR1 WSHSY and CDR2 SAAADI. The length of the CDR3 is 12 residues. V was cut by 3 bases and J by 2 bases, with 5 bases left in between. The CDR3 loop reads CASSDRTYEQYF. Here the CDR3 DNA reads TGCGCCAGCAGTGACAGGACCTACGAGCAGTACTTC.

Only one count was recorded for this clonotype. The gene calls are TRBV20-1 and TRBJ2-5, with 11 bases aligning to TRBD2. Germline V gives CDR1 DFQATT, CDR2 SNEGSKA (reference sequence). The CDR3 consists of 13 residues. V dropped 6 bases and J dropped 5; count of bases not matched to a gene: 5. The CDR3 here is CSATSGGRETQYF. CDR3 nucleotides: TGCAGTGCAACTAGCGGGGGTCGGGAGACCCAGTACTTC.

The chain recombines TRBV4-1 with TRBJ2-1; perhaps TRBD1 as D (6 bases). Germline V gene data show CDR1 as MGHRA and CDR2 as YSYEKL. V was cut by 0 bases and J by 9 bases, with 15 bases left in between. The CDR3 is made up of 15 amino acids. The CDR3 DNA reads as TGCGCCAGCAGCCAAGATCTGCAGGGGTACTTTGAGCAGTTCTTC. This codes for CASSQDLQGYFEQFF.

This clonotype showed up just a few times. The chain recombines TRBV12-3 or TRBV12-4 with TRBJ1-5; D unclear. CDR3 length: 15 residues. V lost 5 bases and J 1 base, leaving 12 bases between the germline ends. DNA of the CDR3: TGTGCCAGCAGTCCGGGCAGAGAAAGCAATCAGCCCCAGCATTTT. Encoded protein: CASSPGRESNQPQHF.

This clonotype has more than one count but fewer than ten. This sequence joins TRBV12-3 or TRBV12-4 and TRBJ1-2, with 9 bases aligning to TRBD1. J was trimmed by 6 bases and V by 5 bases; bases with no gene match: 10. This CDR3 is 15 amino acids long. CDR3 bases: TGTGCCAGCAGTCGCCGGGACAGGGAAAGGGATGGCTACACCTTC. It specifies CASSRRDRERDGYTF.

The chain is built from TRBV5-1 and TRBJ2-3, with 8 positions matching TRBD2. The CDR3 is made up of 15 amino acids. Trimming took 4 bases from V and 3 from J; bases not matched to a gene: 7. Germline CDR1 reads SGHRS; CDR2 reads YFSETQ. This CDR3 reads CASSGTGGRTDTQYF. The DNA for the CDR3 is TGCGCCAGCAGCGGGACGGGGGGGCGGACAGATACGCAGTATTTT. Variable domain in full (rest from reference TRBV5-1 and TRBJ2-3): KAGVTQTPRYLIKTRGQQVTLSCSPISGHRSVSWYQQTPGQGLQFLFEYFSETQRNKGNFPGRFSGRQFSNSRSEMNVSTLELGDSALYLCASSGTGGRTDTQYFGPGTRLTVL.

The V and J genes are TRBV6-5 and TRBJ1-4, with 7 bases lining up with TRBD1. The junction had 7 bases not matched to a gene; V was cut back by 3 bases and J by 15 bases. The germline CDR1 and CDR2 sequences are MNHEY and SVGAGI. CDR3 length: 12 residues. Here the CDR3 DNA reads TGTGCCAGCAGTTATTTGGGACAGAGATTGTTTTTT. This translates into CASSYLGQRLFF.

The chain links TRBV28 to TRBJ2-7; 9 bases map to TRBD1. The CDR3 has 14 residues. In germline, CDR1 is MDHEN, CDR2 SYDVKM. With 6 bases clipped from V and 3 bases from J, the junction kept 6 bases outside the gene matches. The CDR3 DNA is TGTGCCAGCAGAACAGGGGGCGTCCACTACGAGCAGTACTTC. This gives the protein CASRTGGVHYEQYF.

This sequence joins TRBV29-1 and TRBJ2-4, with 7 bases aligning to TRBD2. The J call may be faulty, since TRBJ2-7 better matches the DNA end. Germline CDR1 reads SQVTM; CDR2 reads ANQGSEA. The CDR3 is made up of 13 amino acids. The CDR3 DNA reads TGCAGCGTTAGGAGGGAGGGCCGATACGAGCAGTACTTC. It encodes CSVRREGRYEQYF.

This chain joins TRBV7-9 and TRBJ2-5; no clear D. V was shortened by 5 bases and J by 4 bases, with 5 bases between the two germline ends. CDR1 is SEHNR, CDR2 FQNEAQ, per germline (reference sequence). The CDR3 loop spans 11 amino acids. The CDR3 bases are TGTGCCAGCAGCATCAGAGAGACCCAGTACTTC. Residues: CASSIRETQYF.

In this sample, this clonotype turned up a few times. V usage is TRBV6-1 and J usage is TRBJ1-2; 12 nucleotides agree with TRBD1. Germline V gene data show CDR1 as MNHNS and CDR2 as SASEGT. The CDR3 has 14 residues. V dropped 4 bases and J dropped 4; count of bases not matched to a gene: 1. CDR3 sequence: CASSAGQGAYGYTF. The CDR3 DNA sequence: TGTGCCAGCAGTGCGGGACAGGGGGCCTATGGCTACACCTTC.

This chain connects TRBV20-1 to TRBJ1-2; 8 positions match TRBD1. CDR3 length equals 14 residues. CDR1 and CDR2 from the germline V gene are DFQATT and SNEGSKA (reference sequence). V lost 0 bases to trimming and J lost 5 bases; unmatched junction nucleotides: 5. CDR3 nucleotides: TGCAGTGCTAGAGATCCCGACAGGGGTTATGGCTACACCTTC. Translated: CSARDPDRGYGYTF.

The rearrangement uses TRBV10-3 and TRBJ1-1; 9 bases are shared with TRBD1. With 11 bases clipped from V and 6 bases from J, the junction kept 13 bases outside the gene matches. The CDR3 runs to 14 residues. CDR1 and CDR2 from the germline V gene are ENHRY and SYGVKD. CDR3 DNA: TGTGCCGCCAAAGGGACAGGGAGTAATGCTGAAGCTTTCTTT. Translation gives CAAKGTGSNAEAFF.

V usage is TRBV4-1 and J usage is TRBJ1-1; D is undetermined. With 4 bases removed from V and 8 bases from J, the gap between germline ends came to 23 bases. CDR3 size: 16 residues. Germline values: CDR1 MGHRA, CDR2 YSYEKL. CDR3 nucleotides: TGCGCCAGCAGCCCCGGTCAGGCCGCAGGATTTCGAGAAGCTTTCTTT. It translates to CASSPGQAAGFREAFF.

The V gene is TRBV7-9, the J gene TRBJ1-2; D gene ambiguous. The CDR3 has 15 residues. The germline gives CDR1 SEHNR, CDR2 FQNEAQ (reference sequence). V lost 1 base to trimming and J lost 3 bases, with 12 bases between them. The CDR3 sequence is CASSLESSLYYGYTF. The CDR3 DNA reads as TGTGCCAGCAGCTTAGAGTCCTCCCTATACTATGGCTACACCTTC.

V and J are TRBV12-3 or TRBV12-4 and TRBJ2-7; D is unresolved. The CDR3 is 13 amino acids. V dropped 1 base and J dropped 7 bases, with 11 bases sitting between them. CDR3 protein: CASSLDPVGEQYF. CDR3 DNA sequence: TGTGCCAGCAGTTTAGATCCCGTCGGGGAGCAGTACTTC.

J is TRBJ2-7 and V is TRBV10-3; tentatively, D is TRBD1 (5 bases). Germline CDR1 and CDR2: ENHRY and SYGVKD. CDR3 length: 15 amino acids. The V end lost 7 bases, the J end lost 4 bases, and 20 bases lay between the germline ends. The CDR3: CAIMKGPGEIYEQYF. The CDR3 coding sequence is TGTGCCATCATGAAGGGGCCAGGCGAAATTTACGAGCAGTACTTC.

V gene TRBV7-3 combines with J gene TRBJ2-1; D might be TRBD1 or TRBD2, each matching 5 bases. V was pared by 1 base and J by 3 bases, with 13 bases between. The V gene's germline CDR1 is SGHTA and CDR2 FQGTGA. The CDR3 loop spans 16 amino acids. The CDR3 nucleotides are TGTGCCAGCAGCTTAAAAGGGGACGGATACTACAATGAGCAGTTCTTC. It translates to CASSLKGDGYYNEQFF. The entire variable domain, with the rest obtained from reference TRBV7-3 and TRBJ2-1, is as follows: GAGVSQTPSNKVTEKGKYVELRCDPISGHTALYWYRQSLGQGPEFLIYFQGTGAADDSGLPNDRFFAVRPEGSVSTLKIQRTERGDSAVYLCASSLKGDGYYNEQFFGPGTRLTVL.

CDR3 in amino acids: CASSFRQGANLFTDTQYF. CDR3 nucleotide sequence: TGCGCCAGCAGCTTTCGACAGGGGGCTAATTTGTTTACAGATACGCAGTATTTT. The chain has TRBV5-1 and TRBJ2-3; 10 nucleotides match TRBD1. V lost 2 bases and J lost 3; bases outside the gene matches: 12. The CDR3 is 18 residues long. Per the germline V gene, CDR1 is SGHRS and CDR2 is YFSETQ.

The gene calls are TRBV6-5 and TRBJ2-5, with D perhaps assigned TRBD1 or TRBD2 (5 bases each). The CDR3 extends over 16 amino acids. Germline V CDR1 and CDR2: MNHEY, SVGAGI. Trimming left V 5 bases short and J 3 bases short, with 19 bases between. The CDR3: CASSRALGDPEETQYF. CDR3 DNA sequence: TGTGCCAGCAGTCGCGCCCTGGGGGACCCCGAAGAGACCCAGTACTTC.

CDR3 loop: CASSYSSLESEAFF. The CDR3 nucleotides read TGTGCCAGCAGTTACTCATCATTGGAGTCTGAAGCTTTCTTT. The J gene is TRBJ1-1, the V gene TRBV6-6; D is uncertain. CDR1 MNHNY and CDR2 SVGAGI come from the germline V gene (reference sequence). V lost 0 bases to trimming and J lost 6 bases, with 11 bases between them. The CDR3 loop spans 14 amino acids.